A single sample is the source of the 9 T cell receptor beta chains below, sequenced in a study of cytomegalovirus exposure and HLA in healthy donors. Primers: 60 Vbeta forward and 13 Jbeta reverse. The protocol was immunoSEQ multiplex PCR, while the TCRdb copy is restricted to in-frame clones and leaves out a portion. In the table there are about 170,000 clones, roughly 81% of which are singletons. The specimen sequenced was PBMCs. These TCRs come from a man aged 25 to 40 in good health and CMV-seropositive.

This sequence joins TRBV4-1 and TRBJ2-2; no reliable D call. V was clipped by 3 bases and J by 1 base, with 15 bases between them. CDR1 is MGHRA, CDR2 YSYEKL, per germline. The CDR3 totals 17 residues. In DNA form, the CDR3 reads TGCGCCAGCAGCCACACCAACTTTAGACAGAACACCGGGGAGCTGTTTTTT. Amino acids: CASSHTNFRQNTGELFF.

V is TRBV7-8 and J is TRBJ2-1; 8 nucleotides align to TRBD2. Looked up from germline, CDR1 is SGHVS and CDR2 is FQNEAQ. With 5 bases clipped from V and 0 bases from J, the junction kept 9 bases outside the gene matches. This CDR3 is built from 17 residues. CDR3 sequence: CASSPRVREVSYNEQFF. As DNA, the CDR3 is TGTGCCAGCAGCCCGCGGGTGCGGGAGGTCTCCTACAATGAGCAGTTCTTC.

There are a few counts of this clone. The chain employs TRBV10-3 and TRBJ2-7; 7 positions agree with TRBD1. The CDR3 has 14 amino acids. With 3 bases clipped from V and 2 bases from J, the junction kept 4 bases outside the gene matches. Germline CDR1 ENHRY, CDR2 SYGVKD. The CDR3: CAISDQDRAYEQYV. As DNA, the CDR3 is TGTGCCATCAGTGACCAAGACAGGGCCTACGAGCAGTACGTC.

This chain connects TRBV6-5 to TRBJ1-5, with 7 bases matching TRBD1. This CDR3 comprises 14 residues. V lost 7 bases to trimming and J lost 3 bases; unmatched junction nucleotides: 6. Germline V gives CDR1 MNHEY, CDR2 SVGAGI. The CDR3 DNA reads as TGTGCCAGCACCACGACAGGGTTCAATCAGCCCCAGCATTTT. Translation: CASTTTGFNQPQHF.

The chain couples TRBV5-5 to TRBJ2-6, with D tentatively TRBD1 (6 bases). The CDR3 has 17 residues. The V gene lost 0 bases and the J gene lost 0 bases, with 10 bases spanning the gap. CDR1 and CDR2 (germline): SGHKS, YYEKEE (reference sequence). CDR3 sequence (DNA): TGTGCCAGCAGCTTGGAGGGACAACTCTCTGGGGCCAACGTCCTGACTTTC. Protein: CASSLEGQLSGANVLTF.

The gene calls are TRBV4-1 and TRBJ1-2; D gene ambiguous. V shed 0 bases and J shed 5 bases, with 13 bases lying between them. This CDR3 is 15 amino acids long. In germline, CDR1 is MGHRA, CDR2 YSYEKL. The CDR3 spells CASSQDRGSGYGYTF. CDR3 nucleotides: TGCGCCAGCAGCCAAGATCGTGGGTCAGGATATGGCTACACCTTC.

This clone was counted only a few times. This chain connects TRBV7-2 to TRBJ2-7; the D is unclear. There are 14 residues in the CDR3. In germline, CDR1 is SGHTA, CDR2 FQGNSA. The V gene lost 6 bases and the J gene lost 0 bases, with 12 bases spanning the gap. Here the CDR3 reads CASRLGLSSYEQYF. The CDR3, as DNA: TGTGCCAGCAGATTGGGCCTTAGCTCCTACGAGCAGTACTTC.

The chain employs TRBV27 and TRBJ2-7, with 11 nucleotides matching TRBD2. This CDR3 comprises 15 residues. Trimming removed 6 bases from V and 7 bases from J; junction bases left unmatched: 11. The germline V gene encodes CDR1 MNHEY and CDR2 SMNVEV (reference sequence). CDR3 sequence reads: CASSATGLAEPEQYF. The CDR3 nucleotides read TGTGCCAGCAGCGCTACGGGACTAGCGGAACCAGAGCAGTACTTC.

CDR3 DNA sequence: TGTGCCAGCAGCGGAAGGGCGGGATCTCCCGGGGAGCTGTTTTTT. This sequence encodes CASSGRAGSPGELFF. This chain connects TRBV5-4 to TRBJ2-2, with TRBD2 as a possible D gene (6 bases). The CDR3 runs 15 residues. Looked up from germline, CDR1 is SGHNT and CDR2 is YYREEE (reference sequence). Trimming removed 4 bases from V and 6 bases from J, with 16 bases in between.